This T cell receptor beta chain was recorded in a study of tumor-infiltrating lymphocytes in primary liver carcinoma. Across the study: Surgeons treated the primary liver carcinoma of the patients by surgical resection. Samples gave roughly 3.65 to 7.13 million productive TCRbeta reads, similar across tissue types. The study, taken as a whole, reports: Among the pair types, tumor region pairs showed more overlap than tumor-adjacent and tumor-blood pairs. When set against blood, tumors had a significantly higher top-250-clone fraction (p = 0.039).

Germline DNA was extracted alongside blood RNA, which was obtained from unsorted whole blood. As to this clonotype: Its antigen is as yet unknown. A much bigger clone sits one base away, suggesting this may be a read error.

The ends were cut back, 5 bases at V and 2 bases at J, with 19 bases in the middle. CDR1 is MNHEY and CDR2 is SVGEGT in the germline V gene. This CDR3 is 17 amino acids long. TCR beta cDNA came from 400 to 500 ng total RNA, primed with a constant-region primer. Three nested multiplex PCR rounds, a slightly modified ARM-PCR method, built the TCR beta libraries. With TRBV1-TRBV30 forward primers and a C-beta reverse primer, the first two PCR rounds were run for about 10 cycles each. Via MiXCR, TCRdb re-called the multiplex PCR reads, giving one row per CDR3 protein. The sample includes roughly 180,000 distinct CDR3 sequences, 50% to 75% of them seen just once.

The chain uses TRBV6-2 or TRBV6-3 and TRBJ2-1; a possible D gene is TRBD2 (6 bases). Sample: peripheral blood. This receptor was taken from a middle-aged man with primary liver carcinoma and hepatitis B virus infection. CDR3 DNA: TGTGCCAGCAGTGACCCAACTAGCAGGAGAACCTACAATGAGCAGTTCTTC. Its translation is CASSDPTSRRTYNEQFF.